Following are 22 T cell receptor beta chains from one sample sequenced in a study of shared clonotypes between healthy human individuals. CD45RO-negative, CCR7-selected cells formed the naive CD8 fraction, which excluded terminally differentiated effector memory CD45RA+ cells. Sequenced by immunoSEQ multiplex PCR; TCRdb stores in-frame clones only, minus some. The profile shows about 600,000 clones, 95% of them singletons. The sample taken for sequencing was naive CD8+ T cells sorted from blood. The origin of the receptors is a woman aged 30 to 39 in good health.

This sequence joins TRBV7-9 and TRBJ1-1; D is unclear. Trimming removed 4 bases at V and 11 bases at J, with 14 bases between. This CDR3 has 12 amino acids. Germline assignment: CDR1 SEHNR and CDR2 FQNEAQ (reference sequence). CDR3 coding DNA: TGTGCCAGCAGCTGGGGAAGGGTGGGGGCTTTCTTT. Protein sequence: CASSWGRVGAFF.

V is TRBV30 and J is TRBJ1-2; 7 bases fit TRBD1. The J segment lost 4 bases and the V segment lost 0 bases, leaving 8 bases of the junction unmatched. Germline CDR1 and CDR2: GTSNPN and SVGIG (reference sequence). This CDR3 has 15 amino acids. CDR3 nucleotides: TGTGCCTGGAGTGTAGTGGAGGGGGCGCCCTATGGCTACACCTTC. It codes for CAWSVVEGAPYGYTF.

V and J are TRBV7-9 and TRBJ2-3; maybe TRBD1 (6 bases). CDR1 is SEHNR and CDR2 is FQNEAQ in the germline V gene (reference sequence). The CDR3 runs 16 residues. V shed 2 bases and J shed 4 bases, with 16 bases lying between them. CDR3: CASSLRMAGVSDTQYF. The CDR3 DNA reads as TGTGCCAGCAGCTTACGAATGGCAGGGGTTTCAGATACGCAGTATTTT.

J is TRBJ2-7 and V is TRBV11-2, with TRBD1 as a possible D gene (6 bases). The germline V and J ends were trimmed by 4 bases and 1 base, with 17 bases remaining between them. CDR3 size: 16 residues. In germline, CDR1 is SGHAT, CDR2 FQNNGV. CDR3 nucleotide sequence: TGTGCCAGCAGCTCACACCCAAAAGGACAGTCCTACGAGCAGTACTTC. Its translation: CASSSHPKGQSYEQYF.

J is TRBJ2-2 and V is TRBV5-6; D is tentatively TRBD1 or TRBD2 (5 bases each). Trimming removed 4 bases from V and 4 bases from J, with 8 bases in between. The CDR3 has 13 residues. From germline, CDR1 is SGHDT and CDR2 YYEEEE. The CDR3 nucleotides read TGTGCCAGCAGCCGAGGGGTCACCGGGGAGCTGTTTTTT. Its protein product is CASSRGVTGELFF.

The gene calls are TRBV10-1 and TRBJ1-1; D is possibly TRBD1 (6 bases). Germline V gene data show CDR1 as WNHNN and CDR2 as SYGVQD (reference sequence). Between the trimmed V and J ends, which lost 0 bases and 4 bases, there was a span of 9 bases. This CDR3 contains 14 residues. The CDR3 nucleotides are TGCGCCAGCAGTGAGTCGGCAGGGGCCACTGAAGCTTTCTTT. This sequence encodes CASSESAGATEAFF.

This clone was observed once. A much larger clone differs by one base, so this may be a read error. This sequence joins TRBV28 and TRBJ2-7; unclear D gene. The V end was cut by 4 bases, the J end by 2 bases, with 3 bases between. This CDR3 spans 11 amino acids. Germline V gene sequence: CDR1 MDHEN, CDR2 SYDVKM. The CDR3 bases are TGTGCCAGCAGTTCCACCTACGAGCAGTACTTC. Residues: CASSSTYEQYF. The whole variable domain, remainder taken from reference TRBV28 and TRBJ2-7, is DVKVTQSSRYLVKRTGEKVFLECVQDMDHENMFWYRQDPGLGLRLIYFSYDVKMKEKGDIPEGYSVSREKKERFSLILESASTNQTSMYLCASSSTYEQYFGPGTRLTVT.

This chain connects TRBV15 to TRBJ2-7; the match to TRBD2 covers 8 bases. Per germline, CDR1 LNHNV and CDR2 YYDKDF (reference sequence). V lost 3 bases and J lost 6; bases outside the gene matches: 10. CDR3 size: 15 residues. The chain's CDR3 is CATSRDGTRRSEQYF. For the CDR3, the DNA is TGTGCCACCAGCAGGGACGGGACTAGGAGGTCCGAGCAGTACTTC.

This chain joins TRBV5-5 and TRBJ1-1; no definite D call. Germline V gives CDR1 SGHKS, CDR2 YYEKEE (reference sequence). The CDR3 is 15 amino acids. Trimming took 4 bases from V and 4 from J, leaving 17 bases between them. CDR3: CASSHSRSRSTEAFF. The CDR3 nucleotides are TGTGCCAGCAGCCACAGCCGCTCGAGGAGCACTGAAGCTTTCTTT. Supplemented by reference TRBV5-5 and TRBJ1-1, the full variable domain reads DAGVTQSPTHLIKTRGQQVTLRCSPISGHKSVSWYQQVLGQGPQFIFQYYEKEERGRGNFPDRFSARQFPNYSSELNVNALLLGDSALYLCASSHSRSRSTEAFFGQGTRLTVV.

The CDR3 region is CASSSPYRGINYGYTF. CDR3 coding DNA: TGTGCCAGCAGCTCTCCTTACAGGGGAATCAACTATGGCTACACCTTC. J is TRBJ1-2 and V is TRBV7-9; 7 bases agree with TRBD1. This CDR3 spans 16 amino acids. V trimming: 4 bases; J trimming: 2 bases; junction bases outside the gene matches: 10. Per germline, CDR1 SEHNR and CDR2 FQNEAQ (reference sequence). The variable domain in full, with the rest retrieved from reference TRBV7-9 and TRBJ1-2, is DTGVSQNPRHKITKRGQNVTFRCDPISEHNRLYWYRQTLGQGPEFLTYFQNEAQLEKSRLLSDRFSAERPKGSFSTLEIQRTEQGDSAMYLCASSSPYRGINYGYTFGSGTRLTVV.

Worth noting for this clone: Other DNA sequences in this specimen translate into the identical CDR3. The gene calls are TRBV28 and TRBJ1-5; D is ambiguous. From germline, CDR1 is MDHEN and CDR2 SYDVKM. CDR3 length: 13 amino acids. Trimming removed 6 bases at V and 4 bases at J, with 10 bases between. The CDR3 protein is CASSPGRNQPQHF. The CDR3 DNA is TGTGCCAGCAGCCCGGGTCGTAATCAGCCCCAGCATTTT.

The chain is built from TRBV6-5 and TRBJ2-7; D is perhaps TRBD2 (6 bases). Germline CDR1 reads MNHEY; CDR2 reads SVGAGI. This CDR3 contains 15 residues. The V end was cut by 0 bases, the J end by 4 bases, with 13 bases between. The CDR3 here is CASSYSTGSGYEQYF. The DNA for the CDR3 is TGTGCCAGCAGTTACTCGACCGGGAGTGGTTACGAGCAGTACTTC.

The chain combines TRBV7-8 with TRBJ1-4, with TRBD1 identical over 7 bases. This CDR3 contains 15 residues. Germline CDR1 is SGHVS and CDR2 is FQNEAQ. The junction had 7 bases not matched to a gene; V was cut back by 4 bases and J by 5 bases. The CDR3 protein is CASSSIPQGNEKLFF. CDR3 coding DNA: TGTGCCAGCAGCTCCATACCACAGGGGAATGAAAAACTGTTTTTT.

The chain recombines TRBV27 with TRBJ2-3; D remains unclear. CDR3 length equals 13 residues. Germline V gene sequence: CDR1 MNHEY, CDR2 SMNVEV (reference sequence). V lost 5 bases and J 6 bases, leaving 12 bases between the germline ends. The CDR3 bases are TGTGCCAGCAGTACCCCGCCGACGGATACGCAGTATTTT. The encoded protein is CASSTPPTDTQYF.

This chain joins TRBV10-2 and TRBJ2-7, with D hard to call. V dropped 4 bases and J dropped 3 bases, with 13 bases sitting between them. The CDR3 consists of 14 residues. Germline V lookup: CDR1 WSHSY, CDR2 SAAADI. CDR3 in amino acids: CASSGLVVGYEQYF. DNA for the CDR3: TGCGCCAGCAGTGGCCTAGTAGTTGGCTACGAGCAGTACTTC.

The gene calls are TRBV28 and TRBJ2-5, with 7 bases lining up with TRBD2. CDR3 size: 11 residues. CDR1 is MDHEN, CDR2 SYDVKM, per germline. The V and J ends lost 4 bases and 12 bases, in that order; junction bases with no gene match: 5. The chain's CDR3 is CASSSSGNEYF. The CDR3 DNA reads TGTGCCAGCAGTTCTAGCGGCAATGAGTACTTC.

This chain joins TRBV30 and TRBJ1-1; D unresolved. With 1 base removed from V and 5 bases from J, the gap between germline ends came to 8 bases. Germline V CDR1 and CDR2: GTSNPN, SVGIG (reference sequence). The CDR3 is 12 residues long. The CDR3 DNA sequence: TGTGCCTGGAGTGCTGTCGGAACTGAAGCTTTCTTT. It is translated as CAWSAVGTEAFF.

The V call is TRBV15, the J call TRBJ2-3, with 12 bases identical to TRBD2. The CDR3 has 17 amino acids. Germline CDR1 and CDR2: LNHNV and YYDKDF (reference sequence). The trim removed 3 bases at V and 2 bases at J, leaving 6 bases unmatched. As DNA, the CDR3 is TGTGCCACCAGCAGTCTAGCGGGAGGGCCCCCCACAGATACGCAGTATTTT. Residues: CATSSLAGGPPTDTQYF.

The chain employs TRBV4-2 and TRBJ2-7; no reliable D call. The CDR3 is made up of 11 amino acids. V was clipped by 5 bases and J by 4 bases, with 6 bases between them. CDR1 is LGHNA and CDR2 is YNFKEQ in the germline V gene. CDR3 DNA sequence: TGTGCCAGCAGCGGTCGGTACGAGCAGTACTTC. This sequence encodes CASSGRYEQYF.

This chain uses TRBV9 with TRBJ2-1, with TRBD1 matching over 7 bases. In germline, CDR1 is SGDLS, CDR2 YYNGEE. V was clipped by 4 bases and J by 9 bases; unmatched bases: 10. The CDR3 has 14 amino acids. CDR3 residues: CASSRLTGISEQFF. The CDR3 DNA is TGTGCCAGCAGCCGATTGACAGGGATAAGTGAGCAGTTCTTC.

The J gene is TRBJ2-5, the V gene TRBV30, with D possibly TRBD2 on 6 matching bases. The DNA end lines up better with TRBJ2-7; the J call may be wrong. Germline loops: CDR1 GTSNPN, CDR2 SVGIG (reference sequence). The CDR3 has 15 residues. The CDR3 here is CAWSLSSAGGYEQYF. Written as DNA, the CDR3 is TGTGCCTGGAGCCTTTCTAGCGCTGGTGGCTACGAGCAGTACTTC.

V usage is TRBV11-2 and J usage is TRBJ2-7; TRBD1 agrees at 10 bases. There are 14 residues in the CDR3. Germline V gene lookup returns CDR1 SGHAT and CDR2 FQNNGV. The trim removed 7 bases at V and 3 bases at J, leaving 6 bases unmatched. The CDR3 region is CASTETGGGYEQYF. DNA for the CDR3: TGTGCCAGCACCGAGACAGGGGGCGGCTACGAGCAGTACTTC.